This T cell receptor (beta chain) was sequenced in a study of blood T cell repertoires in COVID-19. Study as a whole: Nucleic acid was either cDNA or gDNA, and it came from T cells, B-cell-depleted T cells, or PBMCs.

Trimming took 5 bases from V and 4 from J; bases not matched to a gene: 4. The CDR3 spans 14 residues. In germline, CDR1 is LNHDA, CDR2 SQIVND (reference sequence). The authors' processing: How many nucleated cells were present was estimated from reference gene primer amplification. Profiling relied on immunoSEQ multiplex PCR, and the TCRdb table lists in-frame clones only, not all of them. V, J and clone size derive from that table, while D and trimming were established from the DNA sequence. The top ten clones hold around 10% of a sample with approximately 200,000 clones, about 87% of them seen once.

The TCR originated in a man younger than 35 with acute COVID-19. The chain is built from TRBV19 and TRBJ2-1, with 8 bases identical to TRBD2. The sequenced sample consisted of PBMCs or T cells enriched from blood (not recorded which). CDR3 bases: TGTGCCAGTAGTCGGGGGGGACTATACAATGAGCAGTTCTTC. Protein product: CASSRGGLYNEQFF. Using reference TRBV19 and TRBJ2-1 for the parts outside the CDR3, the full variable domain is DGGITQSPKYLFRKEGQNVTLSCEQNLNHDAMYWYRQDPGQGLRLIYYSQIVNDFQKGDIAEGYSVSREKKESFPLTVTSAQKNPTAFYLCASSRGGLYNEQFFGPGTRLTVL.